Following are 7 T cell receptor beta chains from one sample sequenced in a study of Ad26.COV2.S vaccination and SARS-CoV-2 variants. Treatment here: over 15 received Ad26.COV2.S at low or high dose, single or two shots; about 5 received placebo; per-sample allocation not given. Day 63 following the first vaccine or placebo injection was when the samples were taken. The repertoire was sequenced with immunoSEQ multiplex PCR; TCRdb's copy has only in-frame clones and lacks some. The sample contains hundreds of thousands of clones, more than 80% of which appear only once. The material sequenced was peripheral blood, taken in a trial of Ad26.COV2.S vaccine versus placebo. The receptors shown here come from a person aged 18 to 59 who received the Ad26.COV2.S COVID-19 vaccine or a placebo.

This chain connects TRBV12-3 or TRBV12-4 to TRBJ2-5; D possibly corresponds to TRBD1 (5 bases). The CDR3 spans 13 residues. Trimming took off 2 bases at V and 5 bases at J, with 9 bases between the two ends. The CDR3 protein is CASSLNRRETQYF. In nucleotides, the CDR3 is TGTGCCAGCAGTTTAAACAGGCGGGAGACCCAGTACTTC.

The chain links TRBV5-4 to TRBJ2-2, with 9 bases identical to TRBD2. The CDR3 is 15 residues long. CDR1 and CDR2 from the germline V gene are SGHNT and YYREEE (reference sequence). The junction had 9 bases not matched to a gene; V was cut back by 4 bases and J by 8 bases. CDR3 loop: CASSNLASGEGELFF. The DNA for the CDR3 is TGTGCCAGCAGCAACCTGGCTAGCGGGGAAGGGGAGCTGTTTTTT. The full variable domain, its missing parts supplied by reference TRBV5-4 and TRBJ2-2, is ETGVTQSPTHLIKTRGQQVTLRCSSQSGHNTVSWYQQALGQGPQFIFQYYREEENGRGNFPPRFSGLQFPNYSSELNVNALELDDSALYLCASSNLASGEGELFFGEGSRLTVL.

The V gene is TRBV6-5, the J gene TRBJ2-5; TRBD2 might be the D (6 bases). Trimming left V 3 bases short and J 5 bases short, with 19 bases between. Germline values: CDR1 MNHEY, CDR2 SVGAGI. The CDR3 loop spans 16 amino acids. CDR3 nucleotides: TGTGCCAGCAGTTATTATAGCGGACCTGGTAGGGAGACCCAGTACTTC. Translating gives CASSYYSGPGRETQYF.

The DNA for the CDR3 is TGCAGCGTCCCAGGGGGTCGTGGTGAGCAGTACTTC. The encoded protein is CSVPGGRGEQYF. The rearrangement uses TRBV29-1 and TRBJ2-7; 7 positions match TRBD1. The CDR3 has 12 amino acids. The germline gives CDR1 SQVTM, CDR2 ANQGSEA. Trimming took 6 bases from V and 7 from J; bases not matched to a gene: 9.

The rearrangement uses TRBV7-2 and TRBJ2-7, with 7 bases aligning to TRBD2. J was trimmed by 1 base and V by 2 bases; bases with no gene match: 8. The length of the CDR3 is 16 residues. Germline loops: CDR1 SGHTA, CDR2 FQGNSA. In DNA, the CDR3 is TGTGCCAGCAGCTTAAGACCTAGCGGTTTTTCCTACGAGCAGTACTTC. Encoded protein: CASSLRPSGFSYEQYF.

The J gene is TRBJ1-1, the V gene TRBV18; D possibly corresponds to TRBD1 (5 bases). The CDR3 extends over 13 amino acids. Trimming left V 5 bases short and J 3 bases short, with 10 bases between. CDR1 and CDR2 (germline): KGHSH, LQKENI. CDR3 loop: CASSTGRDTEAFF. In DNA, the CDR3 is TGTGCCAGCTCAACGGGACGGGACACTGAAGCTTTCTTT.

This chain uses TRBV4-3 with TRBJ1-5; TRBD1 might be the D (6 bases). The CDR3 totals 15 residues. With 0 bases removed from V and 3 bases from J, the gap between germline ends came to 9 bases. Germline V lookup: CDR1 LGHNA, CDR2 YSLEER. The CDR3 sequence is CASSQDGGPNQPQHF. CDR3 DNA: TGCGCCAGCAGCCAAGATGGGGGGCCCAATCAGCCCCAGCATTTT.